This TCR beta chain was sequenced for a study of T cell changes during pregnancy in multiple sclerosis. V dropped 4 bases and J dropped 0; count of bases not matched to a gene: 5. CDR3 length equals 15 residues. The germline gives CDR1 SGHNT, CDR2 YYREEE (reference sequence). The repertoire was sequenced with immunoSEQ multiplex PCR; TCRdb's copy has only in-frame clones and lacks some. The data hold approximately 41,000 clones, with roughly nine tenths observed a single time. The chain recombines TRBV5-4 with TRBJ2-3, with 7 nucleotides matching TRBD2. This specimen consisted of CD4+ T cells from peripheral blood mononuclear cells, obtained in the first trimester of pregnancy. This receptor was obtained from a female donor with multiple sclerosis, enrolled in a pregnancy study. The CDR3 nucleotides read TGTGCCAGCAGCCGAGAGCGGGGAAGCACAGATACGCAGTATTTT. It yields the protein CASSRERGSTDTQYF.